The TCR beta chain described here comes from a study of blood T cells in healthy people across ages. Study-wide findings and caveats: Percentage of naive T cells showed a strong correlation with TCR beta diversity.

Worth noting for this clonotype: Antigen specificity is unknown. One base away lies a much larger clone, so this may be a sequencing read error.

Investigators took approximately 9.4 milliliters of peripheral blood from every donor. PCR was performed a second time for about 6 to 12 cycles using a sample-barcoded 5' primer and a J-beta primer mix. TCRdb called the 5' RACE reads again in MiXCR, with one record for every CDR3 protein. The table records around 900,000 distinct CDR3 sequences, around 28% of them present only once. The CDR3 spans 16 residues. The V gene lost 0 bases and the J gene lost 6 bases, with 17 bases spanning the gap. Germline values: CDR1 SGDLS, CDR2 YYNGEE. The J gene is TRBJ2-3, the V gene TRBV9; D may be TRBD1 (5 bases). This TCR derives from a woman aged 80 or over in good health. Sample: blood. The CDR3: CASSVGQTSARDTQYF. CDR3 DNA: TGTGCCAGCAGCGTAGGACAGACTTCGGCACGCGATACGCAGTATTTT.